This T cell receptor (beta chain) was observed in a study of T cells in localized non-small cell lung cancer. Study-wide results and caveats: Analysis by sequencing included only one tumor region, so heterogeneity remains possible.

As to this clone: Its matching antigen is unknown.

Repertoires were generated with immunoSEQ multiplex PCR, while TCRdb's copy carries only in-frame clones and drops some. The table has tens of thousands of clones, approximately 84% seen once. V dropped 7 bases and J dropped 3 bases, with 12 bases sitting between them. Germline CDR1 and CDR2: MNHNS and SASEGT. This CDR3 is built from 13 residues. This chain connects TRBV6-1 to TRBJ1-2, with no clear D. The receptor comes from a female donor over 55 with stage I lung adenocarcinoma. Sequenced material: peripheral blood, taken before any cancer treatment. CDR3 sequence reads: CASIPGAHYGYTF. For the CDR3, the DNA is TGTGCCAGCATCCCGGGTGCCCACTATGGCTACACCTTC.